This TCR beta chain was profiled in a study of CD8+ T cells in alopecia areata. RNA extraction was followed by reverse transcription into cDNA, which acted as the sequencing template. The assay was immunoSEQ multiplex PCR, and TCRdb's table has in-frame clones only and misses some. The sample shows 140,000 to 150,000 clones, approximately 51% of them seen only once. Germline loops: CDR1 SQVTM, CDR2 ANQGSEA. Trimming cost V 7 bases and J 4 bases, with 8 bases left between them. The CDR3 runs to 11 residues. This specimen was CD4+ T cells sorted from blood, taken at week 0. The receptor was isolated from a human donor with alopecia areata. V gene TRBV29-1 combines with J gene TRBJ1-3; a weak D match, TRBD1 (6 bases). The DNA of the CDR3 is TGCAGCGCAGGGGCGGGAAACACCATATATTTT. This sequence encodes CSAGAGNTIYF.